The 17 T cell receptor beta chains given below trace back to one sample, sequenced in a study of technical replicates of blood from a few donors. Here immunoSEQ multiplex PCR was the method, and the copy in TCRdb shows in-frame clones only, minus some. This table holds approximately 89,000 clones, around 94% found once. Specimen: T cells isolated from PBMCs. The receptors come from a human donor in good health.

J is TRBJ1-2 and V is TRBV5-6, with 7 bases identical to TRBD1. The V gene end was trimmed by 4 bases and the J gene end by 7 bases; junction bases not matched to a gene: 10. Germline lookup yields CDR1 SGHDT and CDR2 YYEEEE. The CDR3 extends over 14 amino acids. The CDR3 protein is CASSALTGSIGYTF. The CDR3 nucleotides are TGTGCCAGCAGCGCCCTGACAGGGTCTATTGGCTACACCTTC.

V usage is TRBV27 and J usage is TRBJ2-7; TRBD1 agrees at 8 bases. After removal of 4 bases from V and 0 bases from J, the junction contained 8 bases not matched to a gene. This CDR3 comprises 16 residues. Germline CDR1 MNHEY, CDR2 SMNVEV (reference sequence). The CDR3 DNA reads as TGTGCCAGCAGTTCTTTAAGGACAGGGAACTCCTACGAGCAGTACTTC. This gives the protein CASSSLRTGNSYEQYF.

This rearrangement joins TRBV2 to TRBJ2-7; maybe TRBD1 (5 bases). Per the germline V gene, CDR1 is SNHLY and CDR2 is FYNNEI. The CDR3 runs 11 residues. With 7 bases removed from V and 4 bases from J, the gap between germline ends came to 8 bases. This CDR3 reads CASTSGYEQYF. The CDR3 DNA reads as TGTGCCAGCACCTCAGGGTACGAGCAGTACTTC.

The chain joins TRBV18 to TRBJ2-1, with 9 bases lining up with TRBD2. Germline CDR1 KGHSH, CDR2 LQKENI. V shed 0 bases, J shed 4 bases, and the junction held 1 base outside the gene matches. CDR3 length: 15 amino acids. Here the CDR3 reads CASSPPSGSYNEQFF. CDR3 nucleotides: TGTGCCAGCTCACCACCTAGCGGGAGTTACAATGAGCAGTTCTTC.

Here the CDR3 DNA reads TGCAGCGTTGTAGGTGGAATCGGGGGACAGCGGTACGAGCAGTACTTC. It yields the protein CSVVGGIGGQRYEQYF. V is TRBV29-1 and J is TRBJ2-7; D possibly corresponds to TRBD1 (7 bases). Germline V lookup: CDR1 SQVTM, CDR2 ANQGSEA. Trimming shortened V by 4 bases and J by 4 bases, and 23 bases separated the two germline ends. The CDR3 sequence is 16 residues long.

The CDR3 DNA is TGTGCCAGCGGACAGGGGTTGAACACTGAAGCTTTCTTT. This codes for CASGQGLNTEAFF. This rearrangement joins TRBV6-5 to TRBJ1-1; 9 bases are a match to TRBD1. This CDR3 contains 13 residues. CDR1 and CDR2 from the germline V gene are MNHEY and SVGAGI. With V trimmed by 8 bases and J by 0 bases, 1 base remained unmatched.

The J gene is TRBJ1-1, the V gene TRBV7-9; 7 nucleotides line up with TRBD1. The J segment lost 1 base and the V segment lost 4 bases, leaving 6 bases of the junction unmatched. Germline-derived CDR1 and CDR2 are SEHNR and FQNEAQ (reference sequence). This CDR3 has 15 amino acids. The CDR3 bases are TGTGCCAGCAGCTCCTACAGGGGCCCGAACACTGAAGCTTTCTTT. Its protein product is CASSSYRGPNTEAFF. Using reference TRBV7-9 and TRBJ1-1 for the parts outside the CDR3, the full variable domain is DTGVSQNPRHKITKRGQNVTFRCDPISEHNRLYWYRQTLGQGPEFLTYFQNEAQLEKSRLLSDRFSAERPKGSFSTLEIQRTEQGDSAMYLCASSSYRGPNTEAFFGQGTRLTVV.

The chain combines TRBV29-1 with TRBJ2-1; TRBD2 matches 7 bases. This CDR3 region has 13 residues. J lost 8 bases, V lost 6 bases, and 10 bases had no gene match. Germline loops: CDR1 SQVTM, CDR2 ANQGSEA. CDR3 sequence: CSVQREGRYEQFF. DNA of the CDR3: TGCAGCGTGCAAAGGGAGGGCCGTTATGAGCAGTTCTTC.

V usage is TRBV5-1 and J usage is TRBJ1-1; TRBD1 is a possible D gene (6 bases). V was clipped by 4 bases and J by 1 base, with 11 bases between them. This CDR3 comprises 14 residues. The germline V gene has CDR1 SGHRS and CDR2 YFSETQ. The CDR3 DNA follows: TGCGCCAGCAGCATAGACAGGAGGAACACTGAAGCTTTCTTT. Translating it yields CASSIDRRNTEAFF. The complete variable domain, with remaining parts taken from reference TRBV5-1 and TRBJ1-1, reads KAGVTQTPRYLIKTRGQQVTLSCSPISGHRSVSWYQQTPGQGLQFLFEYFSETQRNKGNFPGRFSGRQFSNSRSEMNVSTLELGDSALYLCASSIDRRNTEAFFGQGTRLTVV.

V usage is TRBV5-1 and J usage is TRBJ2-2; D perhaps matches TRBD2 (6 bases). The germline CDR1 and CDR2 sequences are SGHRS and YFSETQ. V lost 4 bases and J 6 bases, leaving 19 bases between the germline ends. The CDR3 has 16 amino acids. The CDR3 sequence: CASSISQTRVAGELFF. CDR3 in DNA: TGCGCCAGCAGCATCTCACAGACTAGGGTGGCCGGGGAGCTGTTTTTT.

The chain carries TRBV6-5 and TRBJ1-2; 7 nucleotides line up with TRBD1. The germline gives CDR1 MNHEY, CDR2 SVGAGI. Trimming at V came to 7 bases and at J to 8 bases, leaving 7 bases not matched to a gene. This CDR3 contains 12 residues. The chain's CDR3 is CASIATGYGYTF. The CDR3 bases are TGTGCCAGCATCGCGACAGGGTACGGCTACACCTTC.

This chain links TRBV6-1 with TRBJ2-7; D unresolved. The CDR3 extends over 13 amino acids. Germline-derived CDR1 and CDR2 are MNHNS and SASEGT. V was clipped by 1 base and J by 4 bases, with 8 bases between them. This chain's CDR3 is CASSEEKYYEQYF. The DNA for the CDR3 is TGTGCCAGCAGTGAAGAAAAATATTACGAGCAGTACTTC.

The CDR3 bases are TGTGCCAGCAGCGGCCGAGGGTCGGATCAGCCCCAGCATTTT. Translating it yields CASSGRGSDQPQHF. The chain is built from TRBV9 and TRBJ1-5; D unresolved. CDR1 SGDLS and CDR2 YYNGEE come from the germline V gene. The CDR3 is 14 residues long. V lost 3 bases and J lost 5, with 12 bases in between. Together with reference TRBV9 and TRBJ1-5, the CDR3 gives the full variable domain: DSGVTQTPKHLITATGQRVTLRCSPRSGDLSVYWYQQSLDQGLQFLIQYYNGEERAKGNILERFSAQQFPDLHSELNLSSLELGDSALYFCASSGRGSDQPQHFGDGTRLSIL.

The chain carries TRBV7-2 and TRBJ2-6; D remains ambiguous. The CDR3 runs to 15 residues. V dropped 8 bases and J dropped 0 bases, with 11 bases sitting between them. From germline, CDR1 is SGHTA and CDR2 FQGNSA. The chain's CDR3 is CASAISNSGANVLTF. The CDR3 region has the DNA TGTGCCAGCGCCATTTCTAACTCTGGGGCCAACGTCCTGACTTTC.

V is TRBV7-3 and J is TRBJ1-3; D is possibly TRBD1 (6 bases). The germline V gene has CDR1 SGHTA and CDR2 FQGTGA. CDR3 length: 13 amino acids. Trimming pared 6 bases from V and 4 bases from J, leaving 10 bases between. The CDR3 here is CASSTGIGNTIYF. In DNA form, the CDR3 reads TGTGCCAGCAGTACAGGGATCGGAAACACCATATATTTT.

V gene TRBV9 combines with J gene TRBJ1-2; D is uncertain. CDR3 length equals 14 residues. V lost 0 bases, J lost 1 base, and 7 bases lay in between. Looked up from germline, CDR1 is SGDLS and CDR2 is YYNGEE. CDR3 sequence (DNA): TGTGCCAGCAGCGTAGGTGAGGGTAACTATGGCTACACCTTC. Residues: CASSVGEGNYGYTF.

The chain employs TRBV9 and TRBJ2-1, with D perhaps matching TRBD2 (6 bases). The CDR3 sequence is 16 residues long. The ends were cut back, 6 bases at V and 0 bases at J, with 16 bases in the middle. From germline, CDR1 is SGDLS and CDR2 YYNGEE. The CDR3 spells CASTRGSSSSYNEQFF. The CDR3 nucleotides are TGTGCCAGCACCCGGGGGTCGTCCAGCTCCTACAATGAGCAGTTCTTC.